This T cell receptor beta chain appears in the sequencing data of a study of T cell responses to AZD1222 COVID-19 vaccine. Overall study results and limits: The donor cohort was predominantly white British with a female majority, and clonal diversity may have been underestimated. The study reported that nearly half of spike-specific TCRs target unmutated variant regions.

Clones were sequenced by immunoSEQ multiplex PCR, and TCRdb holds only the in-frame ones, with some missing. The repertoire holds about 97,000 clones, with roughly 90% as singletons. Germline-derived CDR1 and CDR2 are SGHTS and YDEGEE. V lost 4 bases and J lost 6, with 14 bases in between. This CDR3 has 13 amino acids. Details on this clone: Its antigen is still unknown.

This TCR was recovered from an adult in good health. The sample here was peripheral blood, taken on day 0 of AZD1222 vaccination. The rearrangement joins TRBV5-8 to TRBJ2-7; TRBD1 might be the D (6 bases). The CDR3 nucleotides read TGTGCCAGCAGCGCTTCAGGGGTGGGCGAGCAGTACTTC. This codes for CASSASGVGEQYF.